The rows below give T cell receptor beta chains drawn from one sample of a study of blood T cell repertoires in COVID-19. The protocol was immunoSEQ multiplex PCR, while the TCRdb copy is restricted to in-frame clones and leaves out a portion. The sample lists 380,000 or so clones; roughly 90% were seen once. Sample: PBMCs or T cells enriched from blood (not recorded which). The receptor set was obtained from a woman in her 30s with acute COVID-19. Each CDR3 is given with its conserved first and last residue. Each record gives: CDR3 length, V gene, D gene, clone size, J gene, CDR3 protein, CDR3 DNA. D genes are given only for firm matches. The size of a clone is reported for some rows only, either as once, few or many, or as a class for expanded clones.

CDR3 length: 15
V gene: TRBV7-9
D gene: -
clone size: -
J gene: TRBJ1-2
CDR3 protein: CASSFGAQGIGGYTF
CDR3 DNA: TGTGCCAGCAGCTTCGGCGCCCAGGGTATCGGGGGCTACACCTTC

CDR3 length: 15
V gene: TRBV18
D gene: TRBD1
clone size: -
J gene: TRBJ1-2
CDR3 protein: CASSPAGGNPYGYTF
CDR3 DNA: TGTGCCAGCTCACCTGCAGGGGGGAATCCCTATGGCTACACCTTC

CDR3 length: 16
V gene: TRBV7-3
D gene: -
clone size: -
J gene: TRBJ2-1
CDR3 protein: CASSPHPALAWDEQFF
CDR3 DNA: TGTGCCAGCAGCCCACACCCCGCGCTAGCTTGGGATGAGCAGTTCTTC

CDR3 length: 13
V gene: TRBV29-1
D gene: -
clone size: -
J gene: TRBJ2-4
CDR3 protein: CSALDRAKNIQYF
CDR3 DNA: TGCAGCGCGTTAGACAGGGCCAAAAACATTCAGTACTTC

CDR3 length: 17
V gene: TRBV24-1
D gene: TRBD2
clone size: -
J gene: TRBJ2-3
CDR3 protein: CATSDFGTSGDTDTQYF
CDR3 DNA: TGTGCCACCAGTGATTTCGGGACTAGCGGGGACACAGATACGCAGTATTTT

CDR3 length: 16
V gene: TRBV18
D gene: -
clone size: -
J gene: TRBJ2-3
CDR3 protein: CASSPLVSLSPDTQYF
CDR3 DNA: TGTGCCAGCTCACCACTCGTCAGCCTTAGCCCAGATACGCAGTATTTT

CDR3 length: 15
V gene: TRBV6-2/TRBV6-3
D gene: TRBD1
clone size: -
J gene: TRBJ1-1
CDR3 protein: CASSYFGTGSRAAFF
CDR3 DNA: TGTGCCAGCAGTTACTTCGGGACAGGGAGTCGCGCAGCTTTCTTT

CDR3 length: 16
V gene: TRBV9
D gene: -
clone size: -
J gene: TRBJ1-3
CDR3 protein: CASSAVLGGSGNTIYF
CDR3 DNA: TGTGCCAGCAGCGCCGTTCTGGGGGGCTCTGGAAACACCATATATTTT

CDR3 length: 16
V gene: TRBV6-2/TRBV6-3
D gene: TRBD1
clone size: -
J gene: TRBJ1-2
CDR3 protein: CASSYLTGGLDDGYTF
CDR3 DNA: TGTGCCAGCAGTTATCTCACAGGGGGCTTGGATGATGGCTACACCTTC

CDR3 length: 13
V gene: TRBV12-3/TRBV12-4
D gene: TRBD1
clone size: -
J gene: TRBJ2-3
CDR3 protein: CASSYNRGDTQYF
CDR3 DNA: TGTGCCAGCAGCTATAACAGGGGCGATACGCAGTATTTT

CDR3 length: 16
V gene: TRBV5-1
D gene: TRBD1
clone size: -
J gene: TRBJ1-6
CDR3 protein: CASSWRGPSYNSPLHF
CDR3 DNA: TGCGCCAGCAGTTGGAGGGGGCCCTCCTATAATTCACCCCTCCACTTT

CDR3 length: 15
V gene: TRBV23-1
D gene: TRBD1
clone size: few
J gene: TRBJ1-5
CDR3 protein: CATRPGTVCTTPQHF
CDR3 DNA: TGCGCCACCCGACCCGGGACAGTTTGTACTACGCCCCAGCATTTT

CDR3 length: 15
V gene: TRBV24-1
D gene: TRBD1
clone size: -
J gene: TRBJ1-6
CDR3 protein: CATSEGTGADSPLHF
CDR3 DNA: TGTGCCACCAGTGAGGGGACAGGGGCAGATTCACCCCTCCACTTT

CDR3 length: 13
V gene: TRBV24-1
D gene: -
clone size: -
J gene: TRBJ2-3
CDR3 protein: CATSDGAIDTQYF
CDR3 DNA: TGTGCCACCAGTGATGGGGCTATAGATACGCAGTATTTT

CDR3 length: 13
V gene: TRBV2
D gene: TRBD1
clone size: -
J gene: TRBJ1-2
CDR3 protein: CASSDDRGLGYTF
CDR3 DNA: TGTGCCAGCAGTGATGACAGGGGGCTTGGCTACACCTTC

CDR3 length: 19
V gene: TRBV7-6
D gene: TRBD2
clone size: once
J gene: TRBJ2-5
CDR3 protein: CASSATGTSGGTYQETQYF
CDR3 DNA: TGTGCCAGCAGCGCCACTGGGACTAGCGGGGGGACGTACCAAGAGACCCAGTACTTC

CDR3 length: 14
V gene: TRBV5-1
D gene: -
clone size: -
J gene: TRBJ1-3
CDR3 protein: CASAALSPGNTIYF
CDR3 DNA: TGCGCCAGCGCGGCACTCTCCCCTGGAAACACCATATATTTT

CDR3 length: 17
V gene: TRBV7-2
D gene: TRBD2
clone size: once
J gene: TRBJ2-5
CDR3 protein: CASRPNSGLAGGGTQYF
CDR3 DNA: TGTGCCAGCAGACCCAACTCTGGACTAGCGGGGGGCGGGACCCAGTACTTC

CDR3 length: 15
V gene: TRBV6-5
D gene: TRBD1
clone size: -
J gene: TRBJ1-1
CDR3 protein: CASTLRTGTNTEAFF
CDR3 DNA: TGTGCCAGCACCCTAAGGACAGGGACTAATACTGAAGCTTTCTTT

CDR3 length: 13
V gene: TRBV7-9
D gene: -
clone size: once
J gene: TRBJ2-2
CDR3 protein: CASSPGTSGELFF
CDR3 DNA: TGTGCCAGCAGCCCCGGGACATCCGGGGAGCTGTTTTTT

CDR3 length: 14
V gene: TRBV6-5
D gene: TRBD1
clone size: -
J gene: TRBJ2-2
CDR3 protein: CATIQTGTTGELFF
CDR3 DNA: TGTGCCACCATCCAGACAGGGACCACCGGGGAGCTGTTTTTT

CDR3 length: 15
V gene: TRBV4-1
D gene: -
clone size: -
J gene: TRBJ2-7
CDR3 protein: CASSQDHGGAYEQYF
CDR3 DNA: TGCGCCAGCAGCCAAGATCATGGAGGGGCCTACGAGCAGTACTTC

CDR3 length: 17
V gene: TRBV18
D gene: -
clone size: -
J gene: TRBJ1-2
CDR3 protein: CASSPSSSNSREDGYTF
CDR3 DNA: TGTGCCAGCTCACCGTCATCTTCGAACAGCCGTGAAGATGGCTACACCTTC

CDR3 length: 14
V gene: TRBV2
D gene: -
clone size: -
J gene: TRBJ2-1
CDR3 protein: CASSERWEMNEQFF
CDR3 DNA: TGTGCCAGCAGTGAACGGTGGGAGATGAATGAGCAGTTCTTC

CDR3 length: 13
V gene: TRBV7-3
D gene: -
clone size: few
J gene: TRBJ1-2
CDR3 protein: CASSLGTEYGYTF
CDR3 DNA: TGTGCCAGCAGCTTAGGCACAGAATATGGCTACACCTTC

CDR3 length: 15
V gene: TRBV7-2
D gene: -
clone size: -
J gene: TRBJ2-5
CDR3 protein: CASSLSGGPQETQYF
CDR3 DNA: TGTGCCAGCAGCTTATCCGGCGGGCCTCAAGAGACCCAGTACTTC

CDR3 length: 15
V gene: TRBV24-1
D gene: -
clone size: few
J gene: TRBJ1-2
CDR3 protein: CATQDPTDINYGYTF
CDR3 DNA: TGTGCCACCCAGGACCCAACGGACATTAACTATGGCTACACCTTC

CDR3 length: 16
V gene: TRBV10-2
D gene: TRBD2
clone size: -
J gene: TRBJ2-1
CDR3 protein: CASSEVGGSSYNEQFF
CDR3 DNA: TGCGCCAGCAGTGAGGTAGGCGGGAGCTCCTACAATGAGCAGTTCTTC

CDR3 length: 13
V gene: TRBV4-3
D gene: -
clone size: -
J gene: TRBJ2-7
CDR3 protein: CASSQWRGYEQYF
CDR3 DNA: TGCGCCAGCAGCCAATGGCGGGGCTACGAGCAGTACTTC

CDR3 length: 15
V gene: TRBV2
D gene: -
clone size: once
J gene: TRBJ1-3
CDR3 protein: CASSLQVFSGNTIYF
CDR3 DNA: TGTGCCAGCAGTTTACAGGTTTTCTCTGGAAACACCATATATTTT

CDR3 length: 18
V gene: TRBV6-4
D gene: TRBD2
clone size: -
J gene: TRBJ2-5
CDR3 protein: CASTFWSSGGAGEETQYF
CDR3 DNA: TGTGCCAGCACCTTCTGGTCTAGCGGGGGGGCTGGGGAGGAGACCCAGTACTTC

CDR3 length: 14
V gene: TRBV7-9
D gene: -
clone size: once
J gene: TRBJ2-3
CDR3 protein: CASSLGPYVNTQYF
CDR3 DNA: TGTGCCAGCAGCTTAGGCCCCTATGTGAATACGCAGTATTTT

CDR3 length: 15
V gene: TRBV5-6
D gene: -
clone size: -
J gene: TRBJ2-3
CDR3 protein: CASSEQGTSTDTQYF
CDR3 DNA: TGTGCCAGCAGCGAACAGGGGACTAGCACAGATACGCAGTATTTT